This T cell receptor beta chain is drawn from a study of T cells in localized non-small cell lung cancer. Study results and limitations: In uninvolved adjacent lung, T cell clonality reached its highest value, exceeding tumor.

With respect to this clone: Its specificity is not known. The sample has other DNA sequences that encode this CDR3 too.

Measured with immunoSEQ multiplex PCR; TCRdb has only the in-frame clones, and not every one. This repertoire shows some 52,000 clones, around 80% found once; its top ten account for roughly 4.9%. Trimming shortened V by 5 bases and J by 4 bases, and 2 bases separated the two germline ends. CDR3 length: 10 amino acids. The germline CDR1 and CDR2 sequences are PRHDT and FYEKMQ (reference sequence). The material was PBMCs, obtained before any cancer treatment. The TCR comes from a woman between 35 and 70 years old with stage II lung adenocarcinoma. This chain links TRBV13 with TRBJ1-1, with unresolved D. In DNA, the CDR3 is TGTGCCAGCAGCCGCACTGAAGCTTTCTTT. Translating gives CASSRTEAFF. The entire variable domain, with the rest obtained from reference TRBV13 and TRBJ1-1, is as follows: AAGVIQSPRHLIKEKRETATLKCYPIPRHDTVYWYQQGPGQDPQFLISFYEKMQSDKGSIPDRFSAQQFSDYHSELNMSSLELGDSALYFCASSRTEAFFGQGTRLTVV.